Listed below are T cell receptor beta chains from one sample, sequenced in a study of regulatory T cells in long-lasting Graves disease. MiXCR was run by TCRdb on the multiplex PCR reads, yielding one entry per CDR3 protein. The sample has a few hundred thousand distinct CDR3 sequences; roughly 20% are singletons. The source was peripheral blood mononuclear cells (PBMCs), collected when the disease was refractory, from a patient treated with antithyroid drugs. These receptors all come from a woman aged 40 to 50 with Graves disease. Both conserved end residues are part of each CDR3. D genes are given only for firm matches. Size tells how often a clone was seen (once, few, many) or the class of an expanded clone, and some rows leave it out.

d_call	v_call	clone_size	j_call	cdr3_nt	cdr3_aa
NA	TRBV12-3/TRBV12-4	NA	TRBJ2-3	TGTGCCAGCAGTTTAGCGTTAAAGATTCCTAGCACAGATACGCAGTATTTT	CASSLALKIPSTDTQYF
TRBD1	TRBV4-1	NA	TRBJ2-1	TGCGCCAGCAGCCTAGATGACAGGGCATTCTACAATGAGCAGTTCTTC	CASSLDDRAFYNEQFF
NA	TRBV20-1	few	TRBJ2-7	TGCAGTGCCCCTTATGTTGGCTACGAGCAGTACTTC	CSAPYVGYEQYF
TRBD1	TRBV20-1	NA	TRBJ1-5	TGCAGTGCTAGAAACAGGGGGTTTTATAGCAATCAGCCCCAGCATTTT	CSARNRGFYSNQPQHF
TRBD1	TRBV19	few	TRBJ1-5	TGTGCCAGTAGCGACAGGGGCTATTATAGCAATCAGCCCCAGCATTTT	CASSDRGYYSNQPQHF
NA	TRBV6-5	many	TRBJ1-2	TGTGCCAGCAGTTACTGGAGAGGATCCAACTATGGCTACACCTTC	CASSYWRGSNYGYTF
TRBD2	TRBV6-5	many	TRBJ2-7	TGTGCCAGCAGTTACTCGCCTAGCGGGGTGTACGAGCAGTACTTC	CASSYSPSGVYEQYF
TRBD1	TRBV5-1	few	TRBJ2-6	TGCGCCAGCAACCCAACAGGGGGAGGCTCTGGGGCCAACGTCCTGACTTTC	CASNPTGGGSGANVLTF
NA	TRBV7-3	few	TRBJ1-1	TGTGCCAGCGAAACTTTGAACACTGAAGCTTTCTTT	CASETLNTEAFF
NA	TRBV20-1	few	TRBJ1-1	TGCAGTGCCAAGGTCGATTCCGGGACTGAAGCTTTCTTT	CSAKVDSGTEAFF
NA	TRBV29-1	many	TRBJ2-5	TGCAGCGTTGAAGATTTGGACTACTTACTGGGGGCCCAGTACTTC	CSVEDLDYLLGAQYF
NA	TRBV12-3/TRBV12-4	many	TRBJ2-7	TGTGCCAGCAGTTTATTCGACTCCTACGAGCAGTACTTC	CASSLFDSYEQYF
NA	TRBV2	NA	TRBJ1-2	TGTGCCAGCAGTGAAACAGCTAACTATGGCTACACCTTC	CASSETANYGYTF
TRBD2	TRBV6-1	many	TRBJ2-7	TGTGCCAGCAGTCTTAGCGGGATTCAAGAGCAGTACTTC	CASSLSGIQEQYF
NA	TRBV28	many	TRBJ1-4	TGTGCCAGCAGTTCCCCGGGACGGCATAGAGAAAAACTGTTTTTT	CASSSPGRHREKLFF
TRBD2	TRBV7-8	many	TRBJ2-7	TGTGCCAGCAGCTTAGTTGGCCCTCTAGCGGGAGTGAGGTCCTACGAGCAGTACTTC	CASSLVGPLAGVRSYEQYF
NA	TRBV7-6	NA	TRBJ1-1	TGTGCCAGCAGCTTCTCGGGAGGGGCTAAGGGTGAAGCTTTCTTT	CASSFSGGAKGEAFF
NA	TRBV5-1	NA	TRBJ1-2	TGCGCCAGCAGCTTGAATTCGGCAGGGTTGTTGCATGGCTACACCTTC	CASSLNSAGLLHGYTF
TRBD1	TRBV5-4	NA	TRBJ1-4	TGTGCCAGCAGCTGGGACAGGCGTGAAAAACTGTTTTTT	CASSWDRREKLFF
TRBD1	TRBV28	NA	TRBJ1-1	TGTGCCAGGACCGGGACAGGGGGAACTGAAGCTTTCTTT	CARTGTGGTEAFF
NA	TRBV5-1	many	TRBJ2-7	TGCGCCAGCAGCTTGGGGGCCAAACGCTACGAGCAGTACTTC	CASSLGAKRYEQYF
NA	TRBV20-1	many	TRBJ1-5	TGCAGTGCTAGAGATAGGGTTGAGCAGCCCCAGCATTTT	CSARDRVEQPQHF
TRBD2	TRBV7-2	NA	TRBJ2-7	TGTGCCAGCAGCCGTCAGGCGGGAGTGAGCCACGAGCAGTACTTC	CASSRQAGVSHEQYF
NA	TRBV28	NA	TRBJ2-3	TGTGCCAGCAGTTTTGGGTTGGTTAGGGATACGCAGTATTTT	CASSFGLVRDTQYF
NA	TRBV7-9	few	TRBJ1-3	TGTGCCAGCAGCCTTGGGATAGATGGCACCATATATTTT	CASSLGIDGTIYF
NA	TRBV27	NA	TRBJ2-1	TGTGCCAGCAGTCCCCTGACTAGCAATGAGCAGTTCTTC	CASSPLTSNEQFF
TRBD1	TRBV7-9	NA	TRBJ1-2	TGTGCCAGCAGCTCCAAGACAGGGGCAAACTATGGCTACACCTTC	CASSSKTGANYGYTF
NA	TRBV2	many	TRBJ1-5	TGTGCCAGCAGTGATGTCGACAGTCTAAATCAGCCCCAGCATTTT	CASSDVDSLNQPQHF
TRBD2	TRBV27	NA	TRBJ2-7	TGTGCCAGCCAGGAACTAGCGGGAAGCGAGCAGTACTTC	CASQELAGSEQYF
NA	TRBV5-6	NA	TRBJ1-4	TGTGCCAGCAGCGGGGACTCCTATGGAAAACTGTTTTTT	CASSGDSYGKLFF
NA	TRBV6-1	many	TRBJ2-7	TGTGCCAGCACCCACGGCGTACAGGTGAACGAGCAGTACTTC	CASTHGVQVNEQYF
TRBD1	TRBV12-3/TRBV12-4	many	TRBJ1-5	TGTGCCAGCAGTTTCATTCTGGGACAGACAAATCAGCCCCAGCATTTT	CASSFILGQTNQPQHF
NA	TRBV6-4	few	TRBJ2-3	TGTGCCAGCAGTGCCTCTAACACAGATACGCAGTATTTT	CASSASNTDTQYF
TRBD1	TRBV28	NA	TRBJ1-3	TGTGCCAGCAGTATGACAGGGGGGACTGGAAACACCATATATTTT	CASSMTGGTGNTIYF
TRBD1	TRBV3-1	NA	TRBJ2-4	TGTGCCAGCAGCCGAGGGACAGGACCTACTGCCAAAACCATTCAGTACTTC	CASSRGTGPTAKTIQYF
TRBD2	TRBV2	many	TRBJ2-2	TGTGCCAGCAGTGCGAAGGGGACTAGCGTAGTCGGGGAGCTGTTTTTT	CASSAKGTSVVGELFF
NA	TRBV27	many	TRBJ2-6	TGTGCCAGCAGTTTACGGATGGGAACCGGGGCCAACGTCCTGACTTTC	CASSLRMGTGANVLTF
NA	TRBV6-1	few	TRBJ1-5	TGTGCCAGCAGTCCCCACAACAGGGTTTATGGCAATCAGCCCCAGCATTTT	CASSPHNRVYGNQPQHF
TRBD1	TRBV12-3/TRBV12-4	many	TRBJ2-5	TGTGCCAGCAGTCTTGCTTATCCGCACAGGGGCTACGAGACCCAGTACTTC	CASSLAYPHRGYETQYF
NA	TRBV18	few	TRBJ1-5	TGTGCCAGCTCGTTTACGTTCGCAAATCAGCCCCAGCATTTT	CASSFTFANQPQHF
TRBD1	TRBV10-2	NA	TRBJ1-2	TGCGCCAGCTCACTTCCAGGGGGTGGCTACACCTTC	CASSLPGGGYTF
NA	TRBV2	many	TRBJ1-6	TGTGCCAGCGGGGGGGCGGGAAATAATTCACCCCTCCACTTT	CASGGAGNNSPLHF
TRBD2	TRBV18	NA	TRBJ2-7	TGTGCCAGCTCACCACCAAACCTCGGGGGGGGATACGAGCAGTACTTC	CASSPPNLGGGYEQYF
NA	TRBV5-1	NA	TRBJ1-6	TGCGCCAGCAGCTTGGGGGTATATAATTCACCCCTCCACTTT	CASSLGVYNSPLHF
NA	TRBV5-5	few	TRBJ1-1	TGTGCCAGCAGACCAGGACCCGGCGCTGAAGCTTTCTTT	CASRPGPGAEAFF
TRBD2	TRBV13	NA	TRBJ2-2	TGTGCCAGCAGCCCCCCTGGCACTAGCGTAGTCACCGGGGAGCTGTTTTTT	CASSPPGTSVVTGELFF
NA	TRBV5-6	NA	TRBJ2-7	TGTGCCAGCAGCTTTCAAGCGACTCGTATCTACGAGCAGTACTTC	CASSFQATRIYEQYF
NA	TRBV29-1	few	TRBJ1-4	TGCAGCGTTGAAGCCGGACAGAGAGAAAAACTGTTTTTT	CSVEAGQREKLFF
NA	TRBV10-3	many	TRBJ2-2	TGTGCCATCAGTCCCGGACAGCCTACATACACCGGGGAGCTGTTTTTT	CAISPGQPTYTGELFF
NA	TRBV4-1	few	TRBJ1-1	TGCGCCAGCAGACGTGCCCTGAACACTGAAGCTTTCTTT	CASRRALNTEAFF
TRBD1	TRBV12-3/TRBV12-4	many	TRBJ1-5	TGTGCCAGCACCTTGAAACAGGGGCCAAATCAGCCCCAGCATTTT	CASTLKQGPNQPQHF
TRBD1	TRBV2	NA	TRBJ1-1	TGTGCCAGCGGCCCGGGACAGGAGAACACTGAAGCTTTCTTT	CASGPGQENTEAFF
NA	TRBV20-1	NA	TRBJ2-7	TGCAGTGCCGAGAGGGCCAAACAGGGATCCTACGAGCAGTACTTC	CSAERAKQGSYEQYF
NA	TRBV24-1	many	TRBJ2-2	TGTGCCACCAGTAGGAGCGGGTTTGACACCGGGGAGCTGTTTTTT	CATSRSGFDTGELFF